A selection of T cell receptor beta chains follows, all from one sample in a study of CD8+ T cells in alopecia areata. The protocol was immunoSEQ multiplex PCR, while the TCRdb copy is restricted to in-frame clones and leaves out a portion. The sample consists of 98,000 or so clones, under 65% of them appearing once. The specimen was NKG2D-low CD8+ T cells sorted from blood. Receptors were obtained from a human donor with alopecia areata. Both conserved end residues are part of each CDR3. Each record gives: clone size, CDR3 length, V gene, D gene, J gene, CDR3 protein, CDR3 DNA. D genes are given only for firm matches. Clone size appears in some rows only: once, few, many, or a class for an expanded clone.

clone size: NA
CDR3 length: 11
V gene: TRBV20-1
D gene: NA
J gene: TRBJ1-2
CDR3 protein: CSARGGGSYTF
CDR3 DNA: TGCAGTGCTAGAGGTGGGGGGTCCTACACCTTC

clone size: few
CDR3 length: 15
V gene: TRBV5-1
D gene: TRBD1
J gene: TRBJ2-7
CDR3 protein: CASSLEGQASYEQYF
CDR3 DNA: TGCGCCAGCAGCTTGGAGGGACAGGCCTCCTACGAGCAGTACTTC

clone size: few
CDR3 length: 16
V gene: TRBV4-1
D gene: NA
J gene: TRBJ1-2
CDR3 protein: CASSQESSTGINGYTF
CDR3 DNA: TGCGCCAGCAGCCAAGAGTCTAGTACAGGAATCAATGGCTACACCTTC

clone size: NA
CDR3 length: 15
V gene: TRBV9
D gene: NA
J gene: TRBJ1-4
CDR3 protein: CASSLGGGAAEKLFF
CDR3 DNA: TGTGCCAGCAGCCTGGGGGGCGGAGCGGCTGAAAAACTGTTTTTT

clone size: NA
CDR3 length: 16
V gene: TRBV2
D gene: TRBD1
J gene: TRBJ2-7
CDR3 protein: CASSLGTGLLNYEQYF
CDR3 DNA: TGTGCCAGCAGCCTAGGGACAGGACTGCTTAACTACGAGCAGTACTTC

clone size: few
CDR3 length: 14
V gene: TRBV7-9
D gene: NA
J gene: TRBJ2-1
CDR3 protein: CASSQDQEGNEQFF
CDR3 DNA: TGTGCCAGCAGCCAAGACCAGGAGGGCAATGAGCAGTTCTTC

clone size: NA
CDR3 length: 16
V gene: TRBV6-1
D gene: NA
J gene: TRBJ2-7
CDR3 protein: CASSEVGPAMGDEQYF
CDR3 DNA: TGTGCCAGCAGTGAGGTAGGGCCGGCGATGGGGGACGAGCAGTACTTC

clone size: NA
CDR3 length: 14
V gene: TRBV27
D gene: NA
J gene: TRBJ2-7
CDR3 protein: CASSLSSVTYEQYF
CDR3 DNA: TGTGCCAGCAGTTTATCCTCCGTAACTTACGAGCAGTACTTC

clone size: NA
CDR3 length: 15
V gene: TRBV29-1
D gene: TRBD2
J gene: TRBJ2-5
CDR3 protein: CSGSGTARPQETQYF
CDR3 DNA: TGCAGCGGAAGCGGGACGGCCAGACCTCAAGAGACCCAGTACTTC

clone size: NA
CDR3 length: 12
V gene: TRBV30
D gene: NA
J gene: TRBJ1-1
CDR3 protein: CAWPTGNTEAFF
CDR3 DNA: TGTGCCTGGCCGACAGGGAACACTGAAGCTTTCTTT

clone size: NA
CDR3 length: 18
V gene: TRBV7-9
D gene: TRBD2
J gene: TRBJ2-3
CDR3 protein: CASSSGVGLAATTDTQYF
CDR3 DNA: TGTGCCAGCAGCTCGGGGGTAGGACTAGCGGCAACCACAGATACGCAGTATTTT

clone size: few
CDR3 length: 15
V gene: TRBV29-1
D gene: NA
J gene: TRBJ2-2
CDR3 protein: CSVVDKGSDTGELFF
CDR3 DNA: TGCAGCGTTGTGGATAAGGGTTCGGACACCGGGGAGCTGTTTTTT

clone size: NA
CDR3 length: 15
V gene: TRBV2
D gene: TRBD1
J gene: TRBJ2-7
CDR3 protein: CASSEQGASLYEQYF
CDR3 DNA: TGTGCCAGCAGTGAGCAGGGGGCGTCCCTTTACGAGCAGTACTTC

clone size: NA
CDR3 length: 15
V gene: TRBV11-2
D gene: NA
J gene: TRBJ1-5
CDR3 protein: CASSLGAGSNQPQHF
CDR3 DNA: TGTGCCAGCAGCTTAGGTGCCGGGAGCAATCAGCCCCAGCATTTT

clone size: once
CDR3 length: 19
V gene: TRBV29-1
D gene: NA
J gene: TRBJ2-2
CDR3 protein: CSVELRGRRGLLNTGELFF
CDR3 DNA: TGTAGCGTTGAGCTGAGGGGTCGGCGGGGACTCCTGAACACCGGGGAGCTGTTTTTT

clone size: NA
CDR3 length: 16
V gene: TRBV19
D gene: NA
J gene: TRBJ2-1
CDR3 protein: CASSMTYDRSYNEQFF
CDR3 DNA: TGTGCCAGTAGTATGACTTACGACAGATCCTACAATGAGCAGTTCTTC

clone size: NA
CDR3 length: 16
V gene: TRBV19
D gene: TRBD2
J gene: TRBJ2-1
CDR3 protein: CASSPIKREGVDEQFF
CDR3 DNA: TGTGCCAGTAGTCCTATCAAGCGGGAGGGGGTGGATGAGCAGTTCTTC

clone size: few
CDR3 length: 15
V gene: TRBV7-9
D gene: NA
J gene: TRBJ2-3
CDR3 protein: CASSFQGGFTDTQYF
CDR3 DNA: TGTGCCAGCAGCTTCCAGGGAGGATTCACAGATACGCAGTATTTT

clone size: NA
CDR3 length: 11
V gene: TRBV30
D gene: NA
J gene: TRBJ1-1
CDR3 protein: CAQRRYTEAFF
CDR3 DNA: TGTGCCCAACGACGATACACTGAAGCTTTCTTT

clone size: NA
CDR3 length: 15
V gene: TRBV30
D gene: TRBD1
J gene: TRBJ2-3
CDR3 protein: CAWSLGQGFTDTQYF
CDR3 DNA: TGTGCCTGGAGCCTTGGACAGGGTTTCACAGATACGCAGTATTTT

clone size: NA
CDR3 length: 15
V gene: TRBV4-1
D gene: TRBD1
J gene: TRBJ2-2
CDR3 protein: CASSSDRANTGELFF
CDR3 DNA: TGCGCCAGCAGCTCCGACAGGGCGAACACCGGGGAGCTGTTTTTT

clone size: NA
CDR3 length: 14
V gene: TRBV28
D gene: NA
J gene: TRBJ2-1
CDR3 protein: CASSFLGSYNEQFF
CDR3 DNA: TGTGCCAGCAGTTTCCTGGGCTCCTACAATGAGCAGTTCTTC

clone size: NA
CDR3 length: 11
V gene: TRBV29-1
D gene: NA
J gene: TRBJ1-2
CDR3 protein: CSVPTEYGYTF
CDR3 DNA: TGCAGCGTTCCGACGGAATATGGCTACACCTTC

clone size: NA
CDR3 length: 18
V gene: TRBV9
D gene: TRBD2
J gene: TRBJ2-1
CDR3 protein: CASSVGPVAGGSNNEQFF
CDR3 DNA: TGTGCCAGCAGCGTAGGTCCAGTAGCGGGAGGTTCTAACAATGAGCAGTTCTTC

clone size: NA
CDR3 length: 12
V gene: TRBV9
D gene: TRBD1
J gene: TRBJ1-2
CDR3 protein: CASRDRGNGYTF
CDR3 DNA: TGTGCCAGCAGGGACAGGGGAAATGGCTACACCTTC

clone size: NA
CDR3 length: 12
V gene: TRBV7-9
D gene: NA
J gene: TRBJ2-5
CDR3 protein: CASSLLGETQYF
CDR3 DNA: TGTGCCAGCAGCTTATTGGGAGAGACCCAGTACTTC

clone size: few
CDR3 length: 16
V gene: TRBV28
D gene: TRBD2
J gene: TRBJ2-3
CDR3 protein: CASSGGLAGRVDTQYF
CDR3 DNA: TGTGCCAGCAGTGGTGGACTAGCGGGACGCGTAGATACGCAGTATTTT

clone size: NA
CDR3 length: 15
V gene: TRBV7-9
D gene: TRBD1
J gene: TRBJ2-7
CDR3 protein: CASSFPGTGSYEQYF
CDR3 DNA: TGTGCCAGCAGCTTTCCCGGGACAGGCTCCTACGAGCAGTACTTC

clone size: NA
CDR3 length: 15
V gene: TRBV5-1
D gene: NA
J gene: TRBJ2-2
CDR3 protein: CASSLYGRGSGELFF
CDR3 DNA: TGCGCCAGCAGCTTGTATGGCAGGGGATCCGGGGAGCTGTTTTTT

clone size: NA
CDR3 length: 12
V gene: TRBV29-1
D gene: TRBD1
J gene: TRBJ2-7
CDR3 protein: CSVEGTGLEQYF
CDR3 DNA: TGCAGCGTTGAGGGGACAGGGCTCGAGCAGTACTTC

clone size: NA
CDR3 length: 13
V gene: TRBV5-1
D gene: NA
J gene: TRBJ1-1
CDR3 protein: CASSLAQNTEAFF
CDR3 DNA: TGCGCCAGCAGCTTGGCACAGAACACTGAAGCTTTCTTT

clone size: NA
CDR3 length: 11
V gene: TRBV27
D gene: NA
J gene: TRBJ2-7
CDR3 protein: CASSLGVEQYF
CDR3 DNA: TGTGCCAGCAGTTTAGGTGTGGAGCAGTACTTC

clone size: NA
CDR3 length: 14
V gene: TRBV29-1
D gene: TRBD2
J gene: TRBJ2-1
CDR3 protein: CSVEDREGPYEQFF
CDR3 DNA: TGCAGCGTTGAGGATCGGGAGGGCCCTTATGAGCAGTTCTTC

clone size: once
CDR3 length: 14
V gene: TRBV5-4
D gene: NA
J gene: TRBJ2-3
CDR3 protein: CASSFGRAADTQYF
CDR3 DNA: TGTGCCAGCAGCTTCGGTAGGGCGGCAGATACGCAGTATTTT

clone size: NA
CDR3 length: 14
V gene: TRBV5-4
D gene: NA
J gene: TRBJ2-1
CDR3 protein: CASSLRGDPHEQFF
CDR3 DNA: TGTGCCAGCAGCCTGCGAGGGGATCCCCATGAGCAGTTCTTC

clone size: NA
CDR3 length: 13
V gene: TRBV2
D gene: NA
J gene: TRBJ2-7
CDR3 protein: CASSEAPAYEQYF
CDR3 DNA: TGTGCCAGCAGTGAAGCTCCGGCCTACGAGCAGTACTTC

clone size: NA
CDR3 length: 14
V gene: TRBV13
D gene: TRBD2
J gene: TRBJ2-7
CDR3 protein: CASSLGSGSYEQYF
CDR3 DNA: TGTGCCAGCAGCTTAGGTAGCGGGTCCTACGAGCAGTACTTC

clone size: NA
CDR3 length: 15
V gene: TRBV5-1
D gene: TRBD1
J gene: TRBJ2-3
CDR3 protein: CASSLGQGASDTQYF
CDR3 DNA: TGCGCCAGCAGCTTGGGACAGGGGGCGTCAGATACGCAGTATTTT

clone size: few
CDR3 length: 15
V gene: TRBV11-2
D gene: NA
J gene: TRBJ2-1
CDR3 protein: CASSWGDFSYNEQFF
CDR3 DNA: TGTGCCAGCAGCTGGGGGGACTTCTCCTACAATGAGCAGTTCTTC

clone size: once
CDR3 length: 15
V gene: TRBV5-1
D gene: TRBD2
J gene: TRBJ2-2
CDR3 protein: CASRKSGRATGELFF
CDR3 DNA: TGCGCCAGCAGGAAAAGCGGGAGGGCCACCGGGGAGCTGTTTTTT

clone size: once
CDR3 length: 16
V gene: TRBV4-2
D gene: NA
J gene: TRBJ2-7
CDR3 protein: CASSQARERESYEQYF
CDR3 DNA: TGTGCCAGCAGCCAAGCCCGGGAACGGGAATCCTACGAGCAGTACTTC